One and the same sample provided the 26 T cell receptor beta chains below, sequenced in a study of cytomegalovirus exposure and HLA in healthy donors. Amplification used 60 Vbeta primers and 13 Jbeta primers. Assay used: immunoSEQ multiplex PCR; TCRdb lists only in-frame clones, some missing. The table has more than 140,000 clones, approximately 79% seen once; the top ten hold 0.55% to 0.8%. Material: PBMCs. The source is a male donor in good health and CMV-seronegative.

V is TRBV6-5 and J is TRBJ2-7; tentative D call: TRBD2 (5 bases). The CDR3 loop spans 16 amino acids. Germline CDR1 MNHEY, CDR2 SVGAGI. V gave up 0 bases and J gave up 5 bases, with 17 bases separating them. As DNA, the CDR3 is TGTGCCAGCAGTTACTCGGCGGCCAGGCGGGTCCACGAGCAGTACTTC. It specifies CASSYSAARRVHEQYF.

This chain joins TRBV6-5 and TRBJ1-2; 7 bases map to TRBD1. Looked up from germline, CDR1 is MNHEY and CDR2 is SVGAGI. With 6 bases clipped from V and 7 bases from J, the junction kept 14 bases outside the gene matches. The CDR3 sequence is 15 residues long. In DNA, the CDR3 is TGTGCCAGCAGCGATCCTATGAGGACAGGTCCTGGCTACACCTTC. Its translation is CASSDPMRTGPGYTF.

The chain employs TRBV7-9 and TRBJ2-1; tentative D call: TRBD2 (6 bases). Trimming took 5 bases from V and 2 from J, leaving 16 bases between them. Germline V gene lookup returns CDR1 SEHNR and CDR2 FQNEAQ (reference sequence). This CDR3 has 16 residues. CDR3 in DNA: TGTGCCAGCAGCATCCCCGAGACTAGAACCTACAATGAGCAGTTCTTC. Its translation is CASSIPETRTYNEQFF.

This chain links TRBV29-1 with TRBJ1-3, with D maybe TRBD1 (6 bases). Trimming left V 7 bases short and J 4 bases short, with 14 bases between. This CDR3 spans 13 amino acids. Germline assignment: CDR1 SQVTM and CDR2 ANQGSEA. The CDR3 DNA reads TGCAGCGCCCGAACAGGGTCCGGAAACACCATATATTTT. Translation gives CSARTGSGNTIYF.

The rearrangement joins TRBV2 to TRBJ1-1; 8 bases agree with TRBD1. Germline V CDR1 and CDR2: SNHLY, FYNNEI. This CDR3 spans 13 amino acids. The ends lost 6 bases at V and 4 bases at J; junction bases unmatched: 4. The CDR3 DNA is TGTGCCAGCAGCCCGGACAGGGCCACTGAAGCTTTCTTT. Translating gives CASSPDRATEAFF.

The chain carries TRBV5-7 and TRBJ1-2; TRBD1 aligns across 8 bases. TRBV5-7 is recorded as an ORF, its role being uncertain. The CDR3 sequence is 14 residues long. With 0 bases clipped from V and 7 bases from J, the junction kept 5 bases outside the gene matches. CDR3 DNA sequence: TGTGCCAGCAGCTTGGGCCAGGGGGCGTGTGGCTACACCTTC. It specifies CASSLGQGACGYTF.

The chain recombines TRBV5-1 with TRBJ2-7, with 9 bases fitting TRBD1. CDR3 length equals 13 residues. Germline lookup yields CDR1 SGHRS and CDR2 YFSETQ. Unmatched junction bases numbered 2, after V lost 4 bases and J lost 3 bases. CDR3: CASSGTGFYEQYF. CDR3 coding DNA: TGCGCCAGCAGCGGGACAGGGTTCTACGAGCAGTACTTC.

The table lists this clone with a few counts. V and J are TRBV7-2 and TRBJ2-3; TRBD2 agrees at 11 bases. This CDR3 has 18 amino acids. CDR1 is SGHTA and CDR2 is FQGNSA in the germline V gene. V shed 5 bases, J shed 0 bases, and the junction held 10 bases outside the gene matches. CDR3 residues: CASSPRPLAGGSTDTQYF. The CDR3 DNA reads as TGTGCCAGCAGCCCGAGGCCGCTAGCGGGGGGAAGCACAGATACGCAGTATTTT.

In its sample, this clone was seen a few times. The chain combines TRBV27 with TRBJ1-6; D might be TRBD1 (6 bases). V was clipped by 10 bases and J by 8 bases, with 21 bases between them. Germline V lookup: CDR1 MNHEY, CDR2 SMNVEV (reference sequence). The CDR3 is made up of 15 amino acids. The CDR3: CATTSGAGPHSPLHF. The CDR3 DNA sequence: TGTGCCACGACTTCAGGGGCGGGTCCACATTCACCCCTCCACTTT.

V gene TRBV5-4 combines with J gene TRBJ2-2, with D possibly TRBD1 on 6 matching bases. The germline gives CDR1 SGHNT, CDR2 YYREEE (reference sequence). The CDR3 runs to 15 residues. V gave up 4 bases and J gave up 2 bases, with 12 bases separating them. The CDR3 region has the DNA TGTGCCAGCAGCAAAAAGGACAGAAACACCGGGGAGCTGTTTTTT. This gives the protein CASSKKDRNTGELFF.

This sequence joins TRBV19 and TRBJ2-1, with TRBD2 matching 8 bases. V lost 8 bases and J lost 1; bases outside the gene matches: 10. The CDR3 sequence is 16 residues long. Germline-derived CDR1 and CDR2 are LNHDA and SQIVND (reference sequence). This CDR3 is CASQRAGVGSYNEQFF. The DNA for the CDR3 is TGTGCCAGTCAAAGAGCGGGAGTGGGGTCCTACAATGAGCAGTTCTTC.

For the CDR3, the DNA is TGCGCCAGCAGCCGCGGGACTAGCGGGCTCATTCAGTACTTC. This codes for CASSRGTSGLIQYF. V usage is TRBV5-1 and J usage is TRBJ2-4; 12 positions agree with TRBD2. V was pared by 4 bases and J by 9 bases, with 5 bases of the junction left unmatched. Germline V gene sequence: CDR1 SGHRS, CDR2 YFSETQ. This CDR3 has 14 residues.

This clone has just a few counts. The chain links TRBV30 to TRBJ1-3, with D hard to call. The CDR3 loop spans 15 amino acids. The germline gives CDR1 GTSNPN, CDR2 SVGIG (reference sequence). The ends were cut back, 2 bases at V and 0 bases at J, with 11 bases in the middle. The CDR3: CAWSSRGVSGNTIYF. CDR3 bases: TGTGCCTGGAGTTCCCGCGGGGTCTCTGGAAACACCATATATTTT. The full variable domain, with the rest looked up from reference TRBV30 and TRBJ1-3, is SQTIHQWPATLVQPVGSPLSLECTVEGTSNPNLYWYRQAAGRGLQLLFYSVGIGQISSEVPQNLSASRPQDRQFILSSKKLLLSDSGFYLCAWSSRGVSGNTIYFGEGSWLTVV.

The chain employs TRBV9 and TRBJ1-5; possible D gene TRBD1, 6 bases. Germline V gene data show CDR1 as SGDLS and CDR2 as YYNGEE. Trimming stripped 0 bases from V and 2 bases from J, with 9 bases between. The CDR3 runs to 15 residues. CDR3: CASSVAGAGNQPQHF. The CDR3 coding sequence is TGTGCCAGCAGCGTAGCAGGGGCAGGCAATCAGCCCCAGCATTTT. Using reference TRBV9 and TRBJ1-5 for the parts outside the CDR3, the full variable domain is DSGVTQTPKHLITATGQRVTLRCSPRSGDLSVYWYQQSLDQGLQFLIQYYNGEERAKGNILERFSAQQFPDLHSELNLSSLELGDSALYFCASSVAGAGNQPQHFGDGTRLSIL.

The chain joins TRBV6-5 to TRBJ1-1, with D unresolved. The CDR3 spans 15 residues. V was pared by 0 bases and J by 6 bases, with 14 bases between. Germline CDR1 reads MNHEY; CDR2 reads SVGAGI. The CDR3 sequence: CASSYSRVGVAEAFF. CDR3 nucleotides: TGTGCCAGCAGTTACTCGAGGGTCGGGGTTGCTGAAGCTTTCTTT.

This chain connects TRBV25-1 to TRBJ1-4; 8 nucleotides line up with TRBD1. CDR1 is MGHDK, CDR2 SYGVNS, per germline. The J segment lost 6 bases and the V segment lost 1 base, leaving 10 bases of the junction unmatched. The CDR3 spans 17 residues. The chain's CDR3 is CASSEWTGTGLDEKLFF. Written as DNA, the CDR3 is TGTGCCAGCAGTGAATGGACCGGGACAGGCCTGGATGAAAAACTGTTTTTT.

This rearrangement joins TRBV19 to TRBJ2-5; 8 positions match TRBD2. Trimming removed 3 bases from V and 3 bases from J; junction bases left unmatched: 15. CDR3 length: 18 amino acids. Germline-derived CDR1 and CDR2 are LNHDA and SQIVND (reference sequence). The CDR3 spells CASSMIRWNSGIKETQYF. The CDR3 DNA sequence: TGTGCCAGTAGTATGATCAGGTGGAATAGCGGGATAAAAGAGACCCAGTACTTC.

The V and J genes are TRBV6-5 and TRBJ1-3; 7 positions agree with TRBD1. Germline CDR1 and CDR2: MNHEY and SVGAGI. The V and J ends lost 4 bases and 0 bases, in that order; junction bases with no gene match: 3. The CDR3 extends over 15 amino acids. CDR3 sequence: CASSLTGNSGNTIYF. CDR3 in DNA: TGTGCCAGCAGTTTGACAGGGAACTCTGGAAACACCATATATTTT.

This chain connects TRBV7-3 to TRBJ2-1, with 7 nucleotides matching TRBD1. J lost 9 bases, V lost 8 bases, and 10 bases had no gene match. The germline V gene has CDR1 SGHTA and CDR2 FQGTGA. The CDR3 extends over 13 amino acids. CDR3 sequence: CASSRTGSSEQFF. DNA of the CDR3: TGTGCCAGCTCAAGGACAGGCTCTAGTGAGCAGTTCTTC.

J is TRBJ1-2 and V is TRBV2; D unclear. V was shortened by 3 bases and J by 3 bases, with 5 bases between the two germline ends. The CDR3 runs to 12 residues. Germline V gene lookup returns CDR1 SNHLY and CDR2 FYNNEI. In DNA form, the CDR3 reads TGTGCCAGCAGTGACGGTTACTATGGCTACACCTTC. It codes for CASSDGYYGYTF.

The chain couples TRBV6-5 to TRBJ2-7; weak D call: TRBD1 (5 bases). Germline V lookup: CDR1 MNHEY, CDR2 SVGAGI. The CDR3 runs to 15 residues. The V and J ends lost 4 bases and 5 bases respectively, with 18 bases between them. CDR3 nucleotides: TGTGCCAGCAGTTTCGTAGCAGGGCGAACGGACGAGCAGTACTTC. Translation gives CASSFVAGRTDEQYF.

This clone was found a few times. Written as DNA, the CDR3 is TGTGCTAGTGGTTTTAATTTGTTGGACAGGGGGTCCGGAAACACCATATATTTT. Amino acid sequence: CASGFNLLDRGSGNTIYF. The rearrangement joins TRBV12-5 to TRBJ1-3; 10 bases line up with TRBD1. J gave up 4 bases and V 3 bases, and 12 bases lay outside the gene matches. Germline CDR1 LGHNT, CDR2 FRNRAP. The CDR3 totals 18 residues.

As for this clone: The germline gene is not matched at one end of the junction; a read error may be the cause. This chain links TRBV6-5 with TRBJ1-2, with TRBD1 as a possible D gene (5 bases). CDR1 is MNHEY, CDR2 SVGAGI, per germline. This CDR3 spans 13 amino acids. This chain's CDR3 is CASRGETTGFLSF. The CDR3 region has the DNA TGTGCCAGCAGGGGCGAAACTACAGGCTTCCTTAGCTTC.

The J gene is TRBJ1-5, the V gene TRBV27; D is perhaps TRBD1 (6 bases). Trimming pared 2 bases from V and 11 bases from J, leaving 25 bases between. The CDR3 sequence is 17 residues long. Per the germline V gene, CDR1 is MNHEY and CDR2 is SMNVEV (reference sequence). For the CDR3, the DNA is TGTGCCAGCAGTTTAAGTCCTTCGGGCAGGGGAAGGCAGGCCCAGCATTTT. It is translated as CASSLSPSGRGRQAQHF.

The V and J genes are TRBV11-3 and TRBJ1-1, with D tentatively TRBD1 (6 bases). V was pared by 1 base and J by 0 bases, with 12 bases between. The CDR3 spans 16 residues. From germline, CDR1 is SGHNT and CDR2 YENEEA. CDR3 bases: TGTGCCAGCAGCTTAGTAGGCACAGGGATGAACACTGAAGCTTTCTTT. Its translation: CASSLVGTGMNTEAFF. Full variable domain (missing parts from reference TRBV11-3 and TRBJ1-1): EAGVVQSPRYKIIEKKQPVAFWCNPISGHNTLYWYLQNLGQGPELLIRYENEEAVDDSQLPKDRFSAERLKGVDSTLKIQPAELGDSAVYLCASSLVGTGMNTEAFFGQGTRLTVV.

The CDR3 region has the DNA TGTGCCAGCAGTGATCGAGACAGGGTGTACGAGCAGTACTTC. As protein: CASSDRDRVYEQYF. V and J are TRBV6-5 and TRBJ2-5, with 7 bases matching TRBD1. The DNA end is a closer match to TRBJ2-7, so the J assignment may be wrong. This CDR3 has 14 amino acids. From germline, CDR1 is MNHEY and CDR2 SVGAGI.